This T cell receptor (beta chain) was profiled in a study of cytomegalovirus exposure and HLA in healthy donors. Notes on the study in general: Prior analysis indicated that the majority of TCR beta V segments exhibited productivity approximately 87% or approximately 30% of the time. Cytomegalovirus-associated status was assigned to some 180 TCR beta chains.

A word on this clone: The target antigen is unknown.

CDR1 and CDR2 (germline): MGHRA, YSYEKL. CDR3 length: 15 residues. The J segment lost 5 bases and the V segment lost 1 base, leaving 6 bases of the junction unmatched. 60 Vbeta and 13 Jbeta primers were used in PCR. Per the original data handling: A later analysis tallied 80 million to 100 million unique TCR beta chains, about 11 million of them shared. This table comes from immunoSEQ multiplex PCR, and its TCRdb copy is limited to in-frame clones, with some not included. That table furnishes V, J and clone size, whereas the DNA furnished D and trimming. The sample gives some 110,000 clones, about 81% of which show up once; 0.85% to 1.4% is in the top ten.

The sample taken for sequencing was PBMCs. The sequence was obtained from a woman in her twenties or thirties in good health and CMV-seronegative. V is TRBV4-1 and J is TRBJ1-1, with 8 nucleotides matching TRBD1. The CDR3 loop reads CASSQGGQGWTEAFF. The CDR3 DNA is TGCGCCAGCAGCCAAGGTGGACAGGGTTGGACTGAAGCTTTCTTT.